The present TCR beta chain was sequenced within a study of vaccination and CD4 T cells after COVID-19. About the study: The convalescents comprised six males and four females, two of them Hispanic.

This CDR3 comprises 14 residues. The V gene's germline CDR1 is MNHNS and CDR2 SASEGT. The V gene lost 6 bases and the J gene lost 0 bases, with 9 bases spanning the gap. The Oncomine TCR Beta short-read assay sequenced DNA from cultured CD4+ T cells. In this case, cultured CD4+ T cells provided the extracted genomic DNA. TCRdb re-derived calls from the PCR reads in MiXCR, one entry per CDR3 protein. The sample records about 16,000 distinct CDR3 sequences, roughly half being singletons. To note about this clonotype: Its antigen is as yet unknown.

Indicated treatment: approximately nine-day PBMC culture with coronavirus spike peptide pools or control peptides (ViraFEST assay). V is TRBV6-1 and J is TRBJ2-1, with D tentatively TRBD1 or TRBD2 (6 bases each). Sequencing was carried out using CD4+ T cells from blood, cultured in vitro. The source of this sequence is a human donor who had recovered from COVID-19. DNA for the CDR3: TGTGCCAGCAGAAGGGGGGACTCCTACAATGAGCAGTTCTTC. The encoded protein is CASRRGDSYNEQFF.